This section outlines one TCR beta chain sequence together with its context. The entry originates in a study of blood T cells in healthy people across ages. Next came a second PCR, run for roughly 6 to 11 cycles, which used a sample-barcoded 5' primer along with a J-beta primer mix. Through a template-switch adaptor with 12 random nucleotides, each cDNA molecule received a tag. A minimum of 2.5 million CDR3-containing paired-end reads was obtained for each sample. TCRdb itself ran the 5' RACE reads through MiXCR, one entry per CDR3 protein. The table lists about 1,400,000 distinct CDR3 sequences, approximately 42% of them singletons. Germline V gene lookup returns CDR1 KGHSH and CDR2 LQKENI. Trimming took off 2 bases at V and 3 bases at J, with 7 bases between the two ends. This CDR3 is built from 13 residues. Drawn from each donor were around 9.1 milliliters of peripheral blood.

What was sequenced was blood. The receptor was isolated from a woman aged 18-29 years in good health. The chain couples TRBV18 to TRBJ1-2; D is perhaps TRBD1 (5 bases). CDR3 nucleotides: TGTGCCAGCTCACCAGGGGACGACTATGGCTACACCTTC. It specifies CASSPGDDYGYTF.